The 24 T cell receptor beta chains reported below all come from one sample, sequenced in a study of metastatic and nonmetastatic thyroid tumors. All patients were treatment-naive before thyroid surgery. TCRdb re-called clones from the PCR reads using MiXCR. The sample carries around 2,200 clones, 42% recorded once. Sequenced material: adjacent normal tissue. These TCRs come from a female donor with papillary thyroid cancer or a benign thyroid nodule (not recorded which). Some clones in this sample may be carry-over from other donors' samples.

The V gene is TRBV4-3, the J gene TRBJ1-6; no definite D call. Germline CDR1 LGHNA, CDR2 YSLEER. The CDR3 has 13 amino acids. The V end was cut by 4 bases, the J end by 9 bases, with 10 bases between. CDR3 sequence: CASSLGASSPLHF. The CDR3 bases are TGCGCCAGCAGCCTGGGCGCCAGTTCACCCCTCCACTTT.

This clone was counted a few times. V is TRBV19 and J is TRBJ1-1; no clear D. Per the germline V gene, CDR1 is LNHDA and CDR2 is SQIVND (reference sequence). The CDR3 runs 11 residues. With 3 bases removed from V and 4 bases from J, the gap between germline ends came to 3 bases. CDR3 amino acids: CASSMGTEAFF. CDR3 nucleotide sequence: TGTGCCAGTAGTATGGGCACTGAAGCTTTCTTT.

The genes are TRBV3-1 and TRBJ2-2; D is undetermined. Germline V gene data show CDR1 as LGHDT and CDR2 as YNNKEL (reference sequence). This CDR3 comprises 12 residues. Between the trimmed V and J ends, which lost 3 bases and 12 bases, there was a span of 11 bases. CDR3 bases: TGTGCCAGCAGCCACCAGAACCAGAAGCTGTTTTTT. Amino acid sequence: CASSHQNQKLFF. The full variable domain, with the rest looked up from reference TRBV3-1 and TRBJ2-2, is DTAVSQTPKYLVTQMGNDKSIKCEQNLGHDTMYWYKQDSKKFLKIMFSYNNKELIINETVPNRFSPKSPDKAHLNLHINSLELGDSAVYFCASSHQNQKLFFGEGSRLTVL.

V is TRBV2 and J is TRBJ2-7; TRBD2 aligns across 8 bases. After removal of 8 bases from V and 4 bases from J, the junction contained 7 bases not matched to a gene. Germline assignment: CDR1 SNHLY and CDR2 FYNNEI. There are 13 residues in the CDR3. CDR3 sequence reads: CASVGGGEYEQYF. In DNA, the CDR3 is TGTGCCAGCGTCGGGGGGGGGGAATACGAGCAGTACTTC. Full variable domain (outside the CDR3, taken from reference TRBV2 and TRBJ2-7): EPEVTQTPSHQVTQMGQEVILRCVPISNHLYFYWYRQILGQKVEFLVSFYNNEISEKSEIFDDQFSVERPDGSNFTLKIRSTKLEDSAMYFCASVGGGEYEQYFGPGTRLTVT.

This clone occurred a few times. In DNA, the CDR3 is TGTGCCAGCATCGGCAATCTAGAGACCCAGTACTTC. Translation: CASIGNLETQYF. The V and J genes are TRBV2 and TRBJ2-5; the D is unclear. Trimming pared 7 bases from V and 4 bases from J, leaving 10 bases between. The CDR3 loop spans 12 amino acids. Looked up from germline, CDR1 is SNHLY and CDR2 is FYNNEI. The whole variable domain, remainder taken from reference TRBV2 and TRBJ2-5, is EPEVTQTPSHQVTQMGQEVILRCVPISNHLYFYWYRQILGQKVEFLVSFYNNEISEKSEIFDDQFSVERPDGSNFTLKIRSTKLEDSAMYFCASIGNLETQYFGPGTRLLVL.

This clone was detected a few times. This rearrangement joins TRBV7-9 to TRBJ2-5; no clear D gene. This CDR3 spans 12 amino acids. V gave up 1 base and J gave up 5 bases, with 5 bases separating them. Germline CDR1 SEHNR, CDR2 FQNEAQ (reference sequence). The CDR3 coding sequence is TGTGCCAGCAGCTTAGTGGGGGAGACCCAGTACTTC. Its protein product is CASSLVGETQYF.

This clone has a handful of counts. The chain joins TRBV6-1 to TRBJ2-5; D is possibly TRBD1 (5 bases). The CDR3 is 13 amino acids. Trimming removed 4 bases from V and 9 bases from J, with 15 bases in between. CDR1 MNHNS and CDR2 SASEGT come from the germline V gene. The CDR3 here is CASSVNSKGAQYF. CDR3 DNA: TGTGCCAGCAGTGTAAACTCGAAAGGGGCCCAGTACTTC.

V is TRBV20-1 and J is TRBJ2-5; 11 bases line up with TRBD2. The CDR3 is 15 amino acids. The V gene's germline CDR1 is DFQATT and CDR2 SNEGSKA (reference sequence). V dropped 6 bases and J dropped 0; count of bases not matched to a gene: 6. The CDR3 DNA sequence: TGCAGTGCCCCCGGGACTAGCGGCCACCAAGAGACCCAGTACTTC. This sequence encodes CSAPGTSGHQETQYF.

In this sample, this clone turned up a few times. CDR3 loop: CASSLAGDSDNEQFF. Written as DNA, the CDR3 is TGTGCCAGCAGCTTAGCGGGAGACAGCGACAATGAGCAGTTCTTC. J is TRBJ2-1 and V is TRBV11-2, with TRBD2 as a possible D gene (6 bases). The CDR3 totals 15 residues. CDR1 and CDR2 from the germline V gene are SGHAT and FQNNGV. The V end lost 1 base, the J end lost 5 bases, and 12 bases lay between the germline ends.

The CDR3 sequence: CASSLTPGTSGSRQYF. The CDR3 DNA sequence: TGTGCCAGCAGCTTGACCCCCGGGACTAGCGGGAGTAGGCAATACTTC. This sequence joins TRBV5-6 and TRBJ2-7; 14 bases line up with TRBD2. Germline CDR1 SGHDT, CDR2 YYEEEE. This CDR3 comprises 16 residues. V shed 1 base and J 13 bases; nucleotides not matched to a gene: 13. Combining the CDR3 with reference TRBV5-6 and TRBJ2-7 gives the whole variable domain DAGVTQSPTHLIKTRGQQVTLRCSPKSGHDTVSWYQQALGQGPQFIFQYYEEEERQRGNFPDRFSGHQFPNYSSELNVNALLLGDSALYLCASSLTPGTSGSRQYFGPGTRLTVT.

This clone was counted between two and nine times. This sequence joins TRBV29-1 and TRBJ2-1; TRBD1 or TRBD2 may be the D gene (5 bases each). Germline V gives CDR1 SQVTM, CDR2 ANQGSEA. CDR3 length equals 12 residues. V lost 4 bases and J lost 6, with 10 bases in between. The CDR3 sequence: CSVGGVSNEQFF. CDR3 nucleotides: TGCAGCGTTGGAGGGGTTAGCAATGAGCAGTTCTTC.

This clone was counted only a few times. The chain links TRBV28 to TRBJ2-5; 7 nucleotides align to TRBD1. Trimming took 4 bases from V and 2 from J; bases not matched to a gene: 4. Germline V lookup: CDR1 MDHEN, CDR2 SYDVKM. The CDR3 spans 14 residues. CDR3 DNA sequence: TGTGCCAGCAGTTCACCGGGACAGCAAGAGACCCAGTACTTC. Translating it yields CASSSPGQQETQYF.

This chain connects TRBV12-3 or TRBV12-4 to TRBJ2-5, with D tentatively TRBD1 or TRBD2 (5 bases each). The CDR3 contains 11 residues. Trimming stripped 3 bases from V and 7 bases from J, with 6 bases between. The CDR3 here is CASSFGGTQYF. The DNA of the CDR3 is TGTGCCAGCAGTTTTGGGGGGACCCAGTACTTC.

This chain uses TRBV3-1 with TRBJ2-7, with D maybe TRBD2 (5 bases). The CDR3 is 12 residues long. The germline CDR1 and CDR2 sequences are LGHDT and YNNKEL (reference sequence). Trimming left V 3 bases short and J 2 bases short, with 5 bases between. The CDR3 bases are TGTGCCAGCAGCCAGGGAGCCTACGAGCAGTACTTC. Translated: CASSQGAYEQYF.

The chain has TRBV20-1 and TRBJ2-1, with 10 bases fitting TRBD2. V trimming: 1 base; J trimming: 4 bases; junction bases outside the gene matches: 1. This CDR3 contains 14 residues. CDR1 is DFQATT, CDR2 SNEGSKA, per germline (reference sequence). In DNA, the CDR3 is TGCAGTGCTAGAGGGACTAGCGGATACAATGAGCAGTTCTTC. The encoded protein is CSARGTSGYNEQFF.

The chain employs TRBV5-1 and TRBJ2-2; D is undetermined. CDR1 and CDR2 from the germline V gene are SGHRS and YFSETQ. The CDR3 is 16 residues long. The ends were cut back, 0 bases at V and 0 bases at J, with 9 bases in the middle. DNA for the CDR3: TGCGCCAGCAGCTTGGTTCCCATCGCGAACACCGGGGAGCTGTTTTTT. As protein: CASSLVPIANTGELFF.

This clone was seen a single time. The chain employs TRBV4-1 and TRBJ1-1; D is undetermined. Between the trimmed V and J ends, which lost 5 bases and 0 bases, there was a span of 10 bases. Germline CDR1 is MGHRA and CDR2 is YSYEKL. The CDR3 runs 14 residues. The CDR3 nucleotides are TGCGCCAGCAGCTCAGAGTCACTGAACACTGAAGCTTTCTTT. This sequence encodes CASSSESLNTEAFF.

This clone was detected only once. V and J are TRBV7-8 and TRBJ2-7; 13 positions match TRBD2. CDR3 length: 18 residues. The junction had 10 bases not matched to a gene; V was cut back by 5 bases and J by 0 bases. Germline V gene sequence: CDR1 SGHVS, CDR2 FQNEAQ. CDR3 DNA sequence: TGTGCCAGCAGCCCCCGGACTAGCGGGGGCCTGAGCTCCTACGAGCAGTACTTC. Its protein is CASSPRTSGGLSSYEQYF. Filled out from reference TRBV7-8 and TRBJ2-7, the complete variable domain reads GAGVSQSPRYKVAKRGQDVALRCDPISGHVSLFWYQQALGQGPEFLTYFQNEAQLDKSGLPSDRFFAERPEGSVSTLKIQRTQQEDSAVYLCASSPRTSGGLSSYEQYFGPGTRLTVT.

The chain has TRBV2 and TRBJ2-7, with D unclear. This CDR3 has 12 amino acids. Germline CDR1 is SNHLY and CDR2 is FYNNEI. Deletions cut 5 bases from V and 5 bases from J, with 10 bases between. CDR3: CASSTDSDEQYF. In DNA, the CDR3 is TGTGCCAGCAGTACCGACTCAGACGAGCAGTACTTC.

The chain couples TRBV11-2 to TRBJ2-5; D is unresolved. This CDR3 contains 15 residues. The germline V and J ends were trimmed by 5 bases and 2 bases, with 15 bases remaining between them. Germline CDR1 is SGHAT and CDR2 is FQNNGV. The CDR3 DNA sequence: TGTGCCAGCAGCCAAGAGAGCGTCGATCAAGAGACCCAGTACTTC. Translated, it gives CASSQESVDQETQYF.

As concerns this clone: In the same sample, other DNA sequences code for this CDR3. V is TRBV6-1 and J is TRBJ1-1; D uncertain. Trimming stripped 5 bases from V and 7 bases from J, with 20 bases between. This CDR3 spans 15 amino acids. CDR1 MNHNS and CDR2 SASEGT come from the germline V gene. The CDR3 protein is CASSRTGVFPGEAFF. Written as DNA, the CDR3 is TGTGCCAGCAGTCGGACGGGTGTGTTCCCAGGTGAAGCTTTCTTT.

The rearrangement joins TRBV3-1 to TRBJ2-1, with D possibly being TRBD2 (5 bases). With 0 bases removed from V and 0 bases from J, the gap between germline ends came to 18 bases. CDR3 length: 19 amino acids. Per germline, CDR1 LGHDT and CDR2 YNNKEL (reference sequence). In DNA, the CDR3 is TGTGCCAGCAGCCAAGATCGTAGTGGGAGTTCGAGCTCCTACAATGAGCAGTTCTTC. Its translation is CASSQDRSGSSSSYNEQFF.

The V and J genes are TRBV9 and TRBJ2-3; 8 nucleotides align to TRBD2. The germline V gene has CDR1 SGDLS and CDR2 YYNGEE. V trimming: 0 bases; J trimming: 6 bases; junction bases outside the gene matches: 9. The CDR3 covers 16 residues. In DNA, the CDR3 is TGTGCCAGCAGCGTAGCAGTAAGCGGGAGAACTGATACGCAGTATTTT. Amino acids: CASSVAVSGRTDTQYF.

This clone appeared a few times. The CDR3: CASSLGASNQPQHF. The CDR3 DNA sequence: TGTGCCAGCAGTTTAGGGGCTAGCAATCAGCCCCAGCATTTT. V is TRBV12-3 or TRBV12-4 and J is TRBJ1-5; D unresolved. The CDR3 is made up of 14 amino acids. Trimming cost V 1 base and J 0 bases, with 4 bases left between them.